One and the same sample provided the 30 T cell receptor beta chains below, sequenced in a study of blood T cell repertoires in COVID-19. Profiling relied on immunoSEQ multiplex PCR, and the TCRdb table lists in-frame clones only, not all of them. The sample carries around 160,000 clones, around 87% recorded once. Source material: peripheral blood. The receptors shown here come from a man between 18 and 29 years old with acute or convalescent COVID-19.

This CDR3 is CASSQNRRGGLTDTQYF. In DNA, the CDR3 is TGTGCCAGCAGCCAGAACCGGCGGGGGGGCCTAACAGATACGCAGTATTTT. The chain carries TRBV7-6 and TRBJ2-3, with 9 bases fitting TRBD2. The CDR3 runs 17 residues. With V trimmed by 5 bases and J by 3 bases, 12 bases remained unmatched. Germline CDR1 is SGHVS and CDR2 is FNYEAQ.

The gene calls are TRBV30 and TRBJ1-4, with 7 bases identical to TRBD1. Germline assignment: CDR1 GTSNPN and CDR2 SVGIG (reference sequence). The CDR3 length is 13 residues. J lost 4 bases, V lost 7 bases, and 6 bases had no gene match. The CDR3 DNA sequence: TGTGCCTCAGGGACAGCGATTAATGAAAAACTGTTTTTT. Its translation: CASGTAINEKLFF.

The chain employs TRBV25-1 and TRBJ2-2; 8 bases map to TRBD2. This CDR3 spans 15 amino acids. The germline gives CDR1 MGHDK, CDR2 SYGVNS. J gave up 6 bases and V 4 bases, and 7 bases lay outside the gene matches. The CDR3 DNA follows: TGTGCCAGCAGTGTCGCCGGGGGGGGCTCCGGGGAGCTGTTTTTT. This encodes CASSVAGGGSGELFF.

The chain links TRBV6-5 to TRBJ1-2; the D is unclear. The V and J ends lost 7 bases and 4 bases respectively, with 19 bases between them. This CDR3 contains 15 residues. CDR1 is MNHEY, CDR2 SVGAGI, per germline. The CDR3 region is CASTYATGLSYGYTF. For the CDR3, the DNA is TGTGCCAGCACCTACGCGACGGGTTTGAGCTATGGCTACACCTTC.

V gene TRBV11-3 combines with J gene TRBJ2-3; 13 nucleotides match TRBD2. V lost 4 bases, J lost 1 base, and 5 bases stayed unmatched. Germline V lookup: CDR1 SGHNT, CDR2 YENEEA. CDR3 length equals 17 residues. The CDR3 coding sequence is TGTGCCAGCAGCTCCCGGACTAGCGGGGGCGGCACAGATACGCAGTATTTT. Translation: CASSSRTSGGGTDTQYF.

The chain employs TRBV7-2 and TRBJ1-2; possibly TRBD1 for D (6 bases). From germline, CDR1 is SGHTA and CDR2 FQGNSA. The CDR3 contains 13 residues. Trimming shortened V by 5 bases and J by 4 bases, and 11 bases separated the two germline ends. CDR3 in amino acids: CASSPAGAYGYTF. The CDR3 coding sequence is TGTGCCAGCAGCCCTGCAGGGGCCTATGGCTACACCTTC. The full variable domain, in which reference TRBV7-2 and TRBJ1-2 provide the parts outside the CDR3, is GAGVSQSPSNKVTEKGKDVELRCDPISGHTALYWYRQSLGQGLEFLIYFQGNSAPDKSGLPSDRFSAERTGGSVSTLTIQRTQQEDSAVYLCASSPAGAYGYTFGSGTRLTVV.

The rearrangement links TRBV4-1 to TRBJ2-2, with 7 bases lining up with TRBD1. V gave up 4 bases and J gave up 0 bases; unmatched junction bases: 5. The CDR3 is 16 amino acids. Germline assignment: CDR1 MGHRA and CDR2 YSYEKL. The CDR3 DNA sequence: TGCGCCAGCAGCCTACAGGGGCTTACGAACACCGGGGAGCTGTTTTTT. Protein: CASSLQGLTNTGELFF.

In this sample, this clone turned up once. The chain combines TRBV27 with TRBJ2-7; 8 positions match TRBD2. This CDR3 comprises 14 residues. V lost 9 bases, J lost 0 bases, and 7 bases stayed unmatched. Per the germline V gene, CDR1 is MNHEY and CDR2 is SMNVEV (reference sequence). The chain's CDR3 is CASRREGLSYEQYF. Written as DNA, the CDR3 is TGTGCCAGTCGCCGGGAGGGTCTCTCCTACGAGCAGTACTTC.

V and J are TRBV30 and TRBJ1-1; TRBD1 agrees at 10 bases. Germline V gene sequence: CDR1 GTSNPN, CDR2 SVGIG (reference sequence). CDR3 length equals 14 residues. With V trimmed by 4 bases and J by 1 base, 3 bases remained unmatched. CDR3 amino acids: CAWMDRGTNTEAFF. For the CDR3, the DNA is TGTGCCTGGATGGACAGGGGGACGAACACTGAAGCTTTCTTT.

V usage is TRBV30 and J usage is TRBJ1-5, with D tentatively TRBD1 (5 bases). V was pared by 3 bases and J by 2 bases, with 17 bases between. Germline loops: CDR1 GTSNPN, CDR2 SVGIG (reference sequence). The CDR3 loop spans 16 amino acids. The CDR3 DNA sequence: TGTGCCTGGAGCTCTCTGGGGGGAGGACGCAATCAGCCCCAGCATTTT. Its translation is CAWSSLGGGRNQPQHF. Filled out from reference TRBV30 and TRBJ1-5, the complete variable domain reads SQTIHQWPATLVQPVGSPLSLECTVEGTSNPNLYWYRQAAGRGLQLLFYSVGIGQISSEVPQNLSASRPQDRQFILSSKKLLLSDSGFYLCAWSSLGGGRNQPQHFGDGTRLSIL.

The chain has TRBV7-9 and TRBJ2-7; D perhaps matches TRBD1 (6 bases). Trimming took off 7 bases at V and 7 bases at J, with 20 bases between the two ends. This CDR3 region has 14 residues. The germline CDR1 and CDR2 sequences are SEHNR and FQNEAQ (reference sequence). The CDR3 here is CASNLLRAGEEQYV. The CDR3 DNA follows: TGTGCCAGCAACCTCCTTCGGGCAGGGGAGGAGCAGTACGTC.

This chain links TRBV7-9 with TRBJ1-1, with TRBD1 matching over 9 bases. Per the germline V gene, CDR1 is SEHNR and CDR2 is FQNEAQ (reference sequence). V shed 5 bases and J 9 bases; nucleotides not matched to a gene: 13. The CDR3 extends over 15 amino acids. The CDR3 DNA reads as TGTGCCAGCAGCCCACGGAACTCGGGACAGGGAAAAGCTTTCTTT. Amino acid sequence: CASSPRNSGQGKAFF.

The chain employs TRBV7-9 and TRBJ1-2, with D possibly TRBD1 on 6 matching bases. CDR3 length equals 17 residues. Trimming removed 7 bases from V and 8 bases from J, with 29 bases in between. The germline CDR1 and CDR2 sequences are SEHNR and FQNEAQ (reference sequence). The CDR3, as DNA: TGTGCCAGCACAGAAGGGGCCGGACGCCCGGGGGGCGAGGGCTACACCTTC. Translating gives CASTEGAGRPGGEGYTF.

The chain combines TRBV3-1 (or the pseudogene TRBV3-2) with TRBJ1-5; maybe TRBD1 (6 bases). V was clipped by 4 bases and J by 4 bases, with 8 bases between them. CDR1 and CDR2 from the germline V gene are LGHDT and YNNKEL (reference sequence). CDR3 length: 13 residues. In DNA, the CDR3 is TGTGCCAGCAGCCGGACAGTGAATCAGCCCCAGCATTTT. Amino acid sequence: CASSRTVNQPQHF.

With regard to this clone: This same CDR3 is encoded by further DNA sequences in the sample. V gene TRBV7-8 combines with J gene TRBJ1-3, with TRBD1 identical over 9 bases. Trimming cost V 5 bases and J 4 bases; bases outside gene matches: 6. Germline values: CDR1 SGHVS, CDR2 FQNEAQ. There are 15 residues in the CDR3. In nucleotides, the CDR3 is TGTGCCAGCAGCCGGGACAGGGCTTCCGGAAACACCATATATTTT. Translated, it gives CASSRDRASGNTIYF.

The chain couples TRBV5-3 to TRBJ1-5; tentative D call: TRBD1 (6 bases). TRBV5-3 is an ORF, and what it does is uncertain. This CDR3 is built from 19 residues. V shed 0 bases and J shed 0 bases, with 19 bases lying between them. CDR3 loop: CARSLGQVTINYSNQPQHF. In nucleotides, the CDR3 is TGTGCCAGAAGCTTGGGACAGGTGACAATCAACTATAGCAATCAGCCCCAGCATTTT.

The chain recombines TRBV10-3 with TRBJ2-1, with D unclear. This CDR3 is 14 amino acids long. V was shortened by 0 bases and J by 6 bases, with 9 bases between the two germline ends. Germline V gene sequence: CDR1 ENHRY, CDR2 SYGVKD. CDR3 bases: TGTGCCATCAGTGAGTCGTTAGCAGTCAATGAGCAGTTCTTC. Protein sequence: CAISESLAVNEQFF.

Only a few counts were recorded for this clone. The chain is built from TRBV3-1 (or the pseudogene TRBV3-2) and TRBJ1-6; no definite D call. Trimming removed 1 base at V and 9 bases at J, with 13 bases between. Germline V lookup: CDR1 LGHDT, CDR2 YNNKEL (reference sequence). This CDR3 is 15 amino acids long. The CDR3 region has the DNA TGTGCCAGCAGCCAAGGGGCGCTGGGGAGTTCACCCCTCCACTTT. This encodes CASSQGALGSSPLHF.

The rearrangement links TRBV4-1 to TRBJ1-1; TRBD1 is a possible D gene (6 bases). The CDR3 is 16 residues long. V gave up 0 bases and J gave up 8 bases, with 19 bases separating them. CDR1 and CDR2 from the germline V gene are MGHRA and YSYEKL. The CDR3 bases are TGCGCCAGCAGCCAAGATCAGGGTTGGGGGGGCTGGGAAGCTTTCTTT. Residues: CASSQDQGWGGWEAFF.

J is TRBJ1-1 and V is TRBV14, with D maybe TRBD1 (5 bases). The germline V gene has CDR1 SGHDN and CDR2 FVKESK. Trimming stripped 1 base from V and 1 base from J, with 13 bases between. This CDR3 has 16 residues. The CDR3 region is CASSQVMGRGNTEAFF. The CDR3 DNA follows: TGTGCCAGCAGCCAAGTGATGGGGCGAGGGAACACTGAAGCTTTCTTT.

V gene TRBV12-3 or TRBV12-4 combines with J gene TRBJ1-3; no clear D. Deletions cut 8 bases from V and 1 base from J, with 9 bases between. The CDR3 runs 13 residues. The CDR3 here is CASFPGSGNTIYF. CDR3 sequence (DNA): TGTGCCAGCTTTCCGGGGTCTGGAAACACCATATATTTT.

The rearrangement uses TRBV6-1 and TRBJ2-1; 10 bases match TRBD1. The trim removed 2 bases at V and 8 bases at J, leaving 9 bases unmatched. Germline V gene data show CDR1 as MNHNS and CDR2 as SASEGT. CDR3 length: 16 residues. CDR3 loop: CASSENEATGGDEQFF. The DNA for the CDR3 is TGTGCCAGCAGTGAAAACGAGGCGACAGGGGGCGATGAGCAGTTCTTC.

The rearrangement links TRBV2 to TRBJ2-3, with D perhaps matching TRBD2 (5 bases). V was clipped by 7 bases and J by 1 base, with 15 bases between them. Germline assignment: CDR1 SNHLY and CDR2 FYNNEI. The CDR3 totals 15 residues. Written as DNA, the CDR3 is TGTGCCAGCAAACGATCAGCGGACCGCACAGATACGCAGTATTTT. Translation: CASKRSADRTDTQYF.

The chain combines TRBV14 with TRBJ1-6; the D is unclear. Germline V gene data show CDR1 as SGHDN and CDR2 as FVKESK. This CDR3 spans 14 amino acids. V shed 0 bases and J shed 5 bases, with 5 bases lying between them. CDR3 bases: TGTGCCAGCAGCCAAGAACACAATAATTCACCCCTCCACTTT. This translates into CASSQEHNNSPLHF.

Remarks on this clone: At the DNA level, this CDR3 is encoded by other sequences in the same sample as well. The rearrangement links TRBV18 to TRBJ1-3; no clear D gene. The CDR3 is 13 amino acids. Germline-derived CDR1 and CDR2 are KGHSH and LQKENI. Between the trimmed V and J ends, which lost 3 bases and 0 bases, there was a span of 3 bases. The chain's CDR3 is CASSPSSGNTIYF. CDR3 nucleotides: TGTGCCAGCTCACCCTCCTCTGGAAACACCATATATTTT.

The DNA for the CDR3 is TGTGCCACCCACCAGCGGGGAGGAAACACCATATATTTT. Its translation is CATHQRGGNTIYF. V is TRBV15 and J is TRBJ1-3, with D unclear. Germline lookup yields CDR1 LNHNV and CDR2 YYDKDF (reference sequence). The ends were cut back, 8 bases at V and 4 bases at J, with 12 bases in the middle. This CDR3 spans 13 amino acids.

The rearrangement links TRBV5-5 to TRBJ2-4; 7 positions agree with TRBD1. Germline-derived CDR1 and CDR2 are SGHKS and YYEKEE (reference sequence). After removal of 4 bases from V and 6 bases from J, the junction contained 13 bases not matched to a gene. The CDR3 is made up of 16 amino acids. The CDR3 DNA is TGTGCCAGCAGCCTGGATTTGACAGGGTCAGGAAACATTCAGTACTTC. It translates to CASSLDLTGSGNIQYF.

The gene calls are TRBV6-2 or TRBV6-3 and TRBJ2-7; no clear D gene. The CDR3 contains 13 residues. V shed 4 bases and J shed 4 bases, with 11 bases lying between them. Germline V CDR1 and CDR2: MNHEY, SVGEGT. CDR3 coding DNA: TGTGCCAGCAGTTCAACGGTCCCGTACGAGCAGTACTTC. Amino acid sequence: CASSSTVPYEQYF.

This chain connects TRBV19 to TRBJ1-2, with D possibly being TRBD1 (6 bases). The CDR3 is made up of 13 amino acids. CDR1 and CDR2 from the germline V gene are LNHDA and SQIVND (reference sequence). The CDR3 spells CTFTNRALYGYTF. The CDR3 bases are TGTACATTCACAAACAGGGCCCTGTATGGCTACACCTTC.

V gene TRBV6-1 combines with J gene TRBJ1-2; TRBD1 might be the D (6 bases). Trimming took 3 bases from V and 4 from J, leaving 9 bases between them. The CDR3 runs 13 residues. CDR1 and CDR2 from the germline V gene are MNHNS and SASEGT. The CDR3 DNA reads TGTGCCAGCAGTGATTGGGGGCCCTATGGCTACACCTTC. Amino acid sequence: CASSDWGPYGYTF.